This T cell receptor beta chain derives from a study of CD8+CD57+ T cells in acquired aplastic anemia (dated by TCRdb to the late 2010s). About the investigation overall: DNA extracted from sorted CD4+ and CD8+ cells had a mean of approximately 3.5 ug, with a range of roughly 0.19 to 27.4 ug. Healthy donor samples averaged approximately 10 million reads for CD4+ and fewer than 12 million for CD8+ cells.

Genomic DNA served as template for TCR beta VDJ combination and CDR3 sequence profiling. An Illumina HiSeq 2000 was used for TCR repertoire sequencing. In the source study's methods: TRBV/TRBJ rearrangement plots, CDR3 size and DJ length profiles, and Simpson's diversity index were used to evaluate the repertoires. The most abundant DNA sequence in the deep sequencing data was defined as the immunodominant clone. CDR3 amino acid sequences were checked for sharing across subjects and were also compared against the VDJdb database and published repertoires. TCRdb itself trimmed the public reads at Q25 with fastp, ran MiXCR and retained productive beta chains. Rows with a matching CDR3 protein are joined into one entry that keeps the most common DNA and genes. V and J calls and clone size were set by TCRdb, not the authors. This sample is represented by 400,000 to 500,000 distinct CDR3 sequences; 65% to 80% of them were singletons. Of the sample, more than 3.5% falls within the top ten clones.

As to this clonotype: The antigen this receptor binds is unknown. The record has no base qualities; no much larger clone is one base away.

The paper as a whole reports these results and caveats: Nearly 30 CD8+ CDR3 sequences were found in both patients and controls but appeared to be highly expressed in patients and within the immunodominant clones of the patients. No significant difference in CD8+ Simpson's diversity was found between patients and healthy controls (P=0.060).

The study deep-sequenced TCR repertoires of sorted CD4+ and CD8+ blood T cells from severe aplastic anemia patients and healthy subjects. Ficoll-Paque density gradient centrifugation was used to isolate peripheral blood mononuclear cells. Before DNA was extracted, CD4+ and CD8+ T cells were sorted using either FACS or magnetic beads. Trimmed from V: 3 bases; trimmed from J: 4 bases; junction bases lacking a gene match: 6. Including the terminal cysteine and phenylalanine, the CDR3 comprises 15 residues. Just CDR3 DNA is preserved here, 45 bases in frame from base 1. The receptor was derived from a human donor in good health, serving as a control. Sequences were obtained from sorted CD4+, CD8+, or CD8+CD57+ T cells (not recorded which) from PBMCs. The rearranged segments are TRBV12-3 or TRBV12-4 and TRBJ2-3, with 8 junctional bases fitting TRBD1. The sequence in DNA is TGTGCCAGCAGTTTCAGTCAGGGGGCCCCAGATACGCAGTATTTT. The resulting protein is CASSFSQGAPDTQYF.